Shown below are 5 T cell receptor beta chains from a single sample sequenced in a study of blood T cell repertoires in COVID-19. TCRdb's table, derived via immunoSEQ multiplex PCR, lists solely in-frame clones and lacks some. The table has about 280,000 clones, roughly 80% seen once; the top ten hold around 5%. Material: PBMCs or T cells enriched from blood (not recorded which). Every receptor here comes from a middle-aged man who had been exposed to COVID-19.

A note on this clone: This CDR3 is also generated by other DNA sequences in the sample. The V call is TRBV30, the J call TRBJ1-3; the D gene is possibly TRBD1 (6 bases). The germline V gene encodes CDR1 GTSNPN and CDR2 SVGIG (reference sequence). V was pared by 1 base and J by 4 bases, with 8 bases between. The CDR3 extends over 13 amino acids. CDR3 residues: CAWSAGVGNTIYF. The DNA for the CDR3 is TGTGCCTGGAGTGCAGGGGTCGGAAACACCATATATTTT. Full variable domain (remainder filled in from reference TRBV30 and TRBJ1-3): SQTIHQWPATLVQPVGSPLSLECTVEGTSNPNLYWYRQAAGRGLQLLFYSVGIGQISSEVPQNLSASRPQDRQFILSSKKLLLSDSGFYLCAWSAGVGNTIYFGEGSWLTVV.

This clone occurred once. The gene calls are TRBV19 and TRBJ2-7, with a possible D match to TRBD2 (6 bases). CDR1 and CDR2 from the germline V gene are LNHDA and SQIVND (reference sequence). V shed 4 bases and J shed 2 bases, with 12 bases lying between them. The CDR3 extends over 14 amino acids. The chain's CDR3 is CASSTVAETYEQYF. For the CDR3, the DNA is TGTGCCAGTAGTACGGTAGCGGAGACCTACGAGCAGTACTTC.

CDR3: CASSRDIYGYTF. For the CDR3, the DNA is TGTGCCAGCAGCCGGGACATTTATGGCTACACCTTC. The rearrangement links TRBV3-1 (or the pseudogene TRBV3-2) to TRBJ1-2; D possibly corresponds to TRBD1 (6 bases). This CDR3 has 12 amino acids. Per germline, CDR1 LGHDT and CDR2 YNNKEL (reference sequence). Trimming removed 4 bases at V and 5 bases at J, with 8 bases between.

This CDR3 is CASRGAATEAFF. The CDR3 bases are TGTGCCAGCCGGGGGGCTGCTACTGAAGCTTTCTTT. V is TRBV18 and J is TRBJ1-1, with a possible D match to TRBD1 (6 bases). V gave up 8 bases and J gave up 5 bases, with 12 bases separating them. In germline, CDR1 is KGHSH, CDR2 LQKENI. The CDR3 contains 12 residues.

The rearrangement links TRBV15 to TRBJ2-7; maybe TRBD2 (6 bases). This CDR3 region has 14 residues. Per germline, CDR1 LNHNV and CDR2 YYDKDF (reference sequence). The V gene lost 3 bases and the J gene lost 3 bases, with 12 bases spanning the gap. The CDR3 nucleotides read TGTGCCACCAGCAGTACGGGGGATCTCTACGAGCAGTACTTC. Residues: CATSSTGDLYEQYF.